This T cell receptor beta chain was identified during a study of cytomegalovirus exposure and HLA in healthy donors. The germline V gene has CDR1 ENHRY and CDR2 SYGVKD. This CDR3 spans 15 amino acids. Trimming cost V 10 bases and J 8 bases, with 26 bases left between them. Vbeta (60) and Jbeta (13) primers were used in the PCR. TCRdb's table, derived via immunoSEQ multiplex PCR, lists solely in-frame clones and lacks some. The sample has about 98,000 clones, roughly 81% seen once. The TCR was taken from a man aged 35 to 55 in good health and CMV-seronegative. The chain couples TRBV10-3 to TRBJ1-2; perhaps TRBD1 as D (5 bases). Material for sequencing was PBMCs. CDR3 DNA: TGTGCCACCCCACGGGCAGGGAAAAAAAACGGGGGCTACACCTTC. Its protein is CATPRAGKKNGGYTF.